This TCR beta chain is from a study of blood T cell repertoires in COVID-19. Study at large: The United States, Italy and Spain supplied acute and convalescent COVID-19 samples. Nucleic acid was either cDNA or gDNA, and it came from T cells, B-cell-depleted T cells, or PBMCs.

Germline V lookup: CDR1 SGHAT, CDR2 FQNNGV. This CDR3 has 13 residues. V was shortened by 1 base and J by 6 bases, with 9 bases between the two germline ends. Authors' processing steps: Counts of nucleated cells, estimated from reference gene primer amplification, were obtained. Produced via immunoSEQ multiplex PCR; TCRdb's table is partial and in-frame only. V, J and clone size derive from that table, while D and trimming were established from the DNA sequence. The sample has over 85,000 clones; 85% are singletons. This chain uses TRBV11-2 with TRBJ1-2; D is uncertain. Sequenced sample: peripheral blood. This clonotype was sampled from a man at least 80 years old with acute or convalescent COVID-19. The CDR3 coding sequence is TGTGCCAGCAGCTTAGTGCCGGCGGATGGCTACACCTTC. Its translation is CASSLVPADGYTF.